Below, one T cell receptor (beta chain) is given with its context. This sample was included in a study of T cell responses to AZD1222 COVID-19 vaccine. V was trimmed by 5 bases and J by 3 bases, leaving 14 bases between them. Germline-derived CDR1 and CDR2 are SGHRS and YFSETQ. The CDR3 sequence is 14 residues long. Sequencing was performed with immunoSEQ multiplex PCR; in TCRdb, only in-frame clones are kept and a portion is missing. The sample gives about 120,000 clones, roughly nine tenths of which show up once; about 27% is in the top ten. The clonotype was recovered from an adult in good health. The sequencing used peripheral blood, collected on day 0 of AZD1222 vaccination. The chain carries TRBV5-1 and TRBJ1-1; possibly TRBD1 for D (5 bases). The CDR3 DNA follows: TGCGCCAGCAGTTGGAGGGAACAGGACACTGAAGCTTTCTTT. Translation gives CASSWREQDTEAFF.